The 18 T cell receptor beta chains below come from one sample, sequenced in a study of PD-1 blockade in classical Hodgkin lymphoma. Brentuximab vedotin exposure varied among the patients, all of whom had relapsed after autologous stem cell transplantation. The data were produced by immunoSEQ multiplex PCR, yet TCRdb's version contains in-frame clones alone and is incomplete. The profile covers 35,000 to 40,000 clones, with about 90% appearing a single time and 7.7% taken by the ten largest. Specimen: peripheral blood mononuclear cells (PBMCs), collected before the second cycle of nivolumab. All receptors derive from a human donor with classical Hodgkin lymphoma.

The CDR3 loop reads CASSLQRHEQYF. CDR3 sequence (DNA): TGTGCCAGCAGCTTACAGCGGCACGAGCAGTACTTC. The rearrangement links TRBV7-9 to TRBJ2-7, with D possibly matching TRBD2 (5 bases). CDR1 SEHNR and CDR2 FQNEAQ come from the germline V gene (reference sequence). The CDR3 extends over 12 amino acids. The V and J ends lost 2 bases and 5 bases respectively, with 7 bases between them.

The chain uses TRBV6-1 and TRBJ2-5; the match to TRBD2 covers 11 bases. The junction had 6 bases not matched to a gene; V was cut back by 7 bases and J by 5 bases. The CDR3 consists of 14 residues. From germline, CDR1 is MNHNS and CDR2 SASEGT. The chain's CDR3 is CASILAGVQETQYF. The CDR3 DNA is TGTGCCAGCATACTAGCGGGAGTACAGGAGACCCAGTACTTC.

The chain has TRBV2 and TRBJ2-3, with D perhaps matching TRBD1 (7 bases). Trimming took 8 bases from V and 5 from J, leaving 14 bases between them. This CDR3 has 13 residues. CDR1 is SNHLY, CDR2 FYNNEI, per germline. The CDR3 region has the DNA TGTGCCAGCGCCCGACAGGGAGGAGATACGCAGTATTTT. Translating it yields CASARQGGDTQYF. Complete variable domain (other parts from reference TRBV2 and TRBJ2-3): EPEVTQTPSHQVTQMGQEVILRCVPISNHLYFYWYRQILGQKVEFLVSFYNNEISEKSEIFDDQFSVERPDGSNFTLKIRSTKLEDSAMYFCASARQGGDTQYFGPGTRLTVL.

V usage is TRBV28 and J usage is TRBJ1-1; D might be TRBD1 (5 bases). Trimming stripped 10 bases from V and 2 bases from J, with 14 bases between. Germline loops: CDR1 MDHEN, CDR2 SYDVKM. The CDR3 length is 13 residues. CDR3 in amino acids: CAIGLTANTEAFF. CDR3 DNA sequence: TGTGCCATCGGCTTGACAGCTAACACTGAAGCTTTCTTT.

The chain has TRBV5-4 and TRBJ2-3, with 10 bases matching TRBD2. V dropped 0 bases and J dropped 10; count of bases not matched to a gene: 5. This CDR3 is 14 amino acids long. Germline V gives CDR1 SGHNT, CDR2 YYREEE (reference sequence). The CDR3 here is CASSLELAGVSQYF. The CDR3 DNA reads as TGTGCCAGCAGCTTGGAGCTAGCGGGAGTATCGCAGTATTTT.

The rearrangement links TRBV9 to TRBJ1-2; unclear D gene. This CDR3 spans 12 amino acids. Germline CDR1 reads SGDLS; CDR2 reads YYNGEE. Trimming stripped 0 bases from V and 5 bases from J, with 5 bases between. The CDR3 protein is CASSVGSYGYTF. The DNA for the CDR3 is TGTGCCAGCAGCGTAGGCAGTTATGGCTACACCTTC.

The gene calls are TRBV6-4 and TRBJ2-1; 7 bases align to TRBD2. Germline CDR1 is MRHNA and CDR2 is SNTAGT. The junction had 1 base not matched to a gene; V was cut back by 8 bases and J by 0 bases. The CDR3 length is 13 residues. The DNA for the CDR3 is TGTGCCAGCGGCGGGAGCTCCTACAATGAGCAGTTCTTC. This encodes CASGGSSYNEQFF.

The J gene is TRBJ2-3, the V gene TRBV5-1; D uncertain. V was shortened by 0 bases and J by 2 bases, with 7 bases between the two germline ends. Germline-derived CDR1 and CDR2 are SGHRS and YFSETQ. The CDR3 runs 14 residues. The CDR3 DNA follows: TGCGCCAGCAGCTTGGCCTATTTCACAGATACGCAGTATTTT. It encodes CASSLAYFTDTQYF.

The rearrangement joins TRBV11-2 to TRBJ1-5, with D perhaps matching TRBD1 (6 bases). The germline V gene encodes CDR1 SGHAT and CDR2 FQNNGV. The V gene lost 3 bases and the J gene lost 3 bases, with 18 bases spanning the gap. The CDR3 is 17 residues long. The CDR3 DNA is TGTGCCAGCAGCTTCACTAGTGGAGGGGACAACAATCAGCCCCAGCATTTT. It translates to CASSFTSGGDNNQPQHF.

The V and J genes are TRBV30 and TRBJ2-7; D remains unclear. The CDR3 loop spans 13 amino acids. With 0 bases removed from V and 9 bases from J, the gap between germline ends came to 15 bases. Germline CDR1 and CDR2: GTSNPN and SVGIG (reference sequence). The CDR3 region is CAWSVLMAQWQYF. The CDR3 DNA follows: TGTGCCTGGAGTGTACTGATGGCGCAATGGCAGTACTTC. Filled out from reference TRBV30 and TRBJ2-7, the complete variable domain reads SQTIHQWPATLVQPVGSPLSLECTVEGTSNPNLYWYRQAAGRGLQLLFYSVGIGQISSEVPQNLSASRPQDRQFILSSKKLLLSDSGFYLCAWSVLMAQWQYFGPGTRLTVT.

The chain employs TRBV7-9 and TRBJ2-1; D not resolved. The CDR3 is 14 residues long. Germline V gives CDR1 SEHNR, CDR2 FQNEAQ (reference sequence). Trimming shortened V by 1 base and J by 7 bases, and 11 bases separated the two germline ends. The CDR3 region has the DNA TGTGCCAGCAGCTTAGGGCTAGGTTATAATGAGCAGTTCTTC. Translating it yields CASSLGLGYNEQFF.

V usage is TRBV5-4 and J usage is TRBJ2-7; D might be TRBD1 (6 bases). Germline CDR1 reads SGHNT; CDR2 reads YYREEE (reference sequence). This CDR3 is built from 14 residues. V was shortened by 4 bases and J by 3 bases, with 14 bases between the two germline ends. CDR3 protein: CASSVKTGNYEQYF. CDR3 DNA: TGTGCCAGCAGCGTGAAGACAGGTAACTACGAGCAGTACTTC.

This clone is a singleton in its sample. The chain's CDR3 is CARRERTHREQYF. CDR3 sequence (DNA): TGTGCCAGGAGAGAGAGGACCCATCGGGAGCAGTACTTC. V is TRBV2 and J is TRBJ2-7; D is unclear. CDR3 size: 13 residues. The germline V and J ends were trimmed by 9 bases and 7 bases, with 19 bases remaining between them. CDR1 and CDR2 from the germline V gene are SNHLY and FYNNEI.

This clone was counted a single time. This chain links TRBV5-1 with TRBJ2-2; D perhaps matches TRBD2 (6 bases). V lost 4 bases and J 2 bases, leaving 21 bases between the germline ends. Germline V gene lookup returns CDR1 SGHRS and CDR2 YFSETQ. The length of the CDR3 is 18 residues. CDR3 sequence (DNA): TGCGCCAGCAGCGTGGACCCACTAACCGGGGGAAACACCGGGGAGCTGTTTTTT. Its protein is CASSVDPLTGGNTGELFF.

The chain is built from TRBV5-8 and TRBJ1-1, with 10 bases identical to TRBD1. J lost 5 bases, V lost 0 bases, and 10 bases had no gene match. Germline CDR1 is SGHTS and CDR2 is YDEGEE. The length of the CDR3 is 17 residues. This CDR3 reads CASSLGQGAGGWTEAFF. The CDR3 coding sequence is TGTGCCAGCAGCTTGGGACAGGGGGCGGGGGGTTGGACTGAAGCTTTCTTT.

V gene TRBV6-6 combines with J gene TRBJ2-7; D uncertain. The CDR3 totals 10 residues. Germline-derived CDR1 and CDR2 are MNHNY and SVGAGI (reference sequence). V lost 6 bases, J lost 3 bases, and 3 bases lay in between. The CDR3 loop reads CASRNYEQYF. DNA for the CDR3: TGTGCCAGCAGGAACTACGAGCAGTACTTC.

The chain links TRBV30 to TRBJ2-5; D is uncertain. Germline values: CDR1 GTSNPN, CDR2 SVGIG (reference sequence). V was trimmed by 1 base and J by 5 bases, leaving 17 bases between them. This CDR3 region has 15 residues. The CDR3 sequence: CAWSGPGGVWETQYF. The CDR3 DNA reads as TGTGCCTGGAGTGGCCCGGGTGGGGTTTGGGAGACCCAGTACTTC.

The chain joins TRBV9 to TRBJ2-3, with D possibly matching TRBD1 (6 bases). Trimming shortened V by 0 bases and J by 2 bases, and 10 bases separated the two germline ends. Germline V gene data show CDR1 as SGDLS and CDR2 as YYNGEE. This CDR3 contains 15 residues. The CDR3 nucleotides are TGTGCCAGCAGCGTAGGGGGGCATTCCACAGATACGCAGTATTTT. It encodes CASSVGGHSTDTQYF.